One sample yielded the 26 T cell receptor beta chains listed below, sequenced in a study of blood T cells in healthy people across ages. Using a J-beta primer mix together with a sample-barcoded 5' primer, a second PCR was run for roughly 6 to 12 cycles. TCRdb called the 5' RACE reads again in MiXCR, with one record for every CDR3 protein. The sample yields 1.4 million to 1.5 million distinct CDR3 sequences, roughly 40% seen once. Input material: blood. These receptors were obtained from a woman under 30 in good health.

The chain carries TRBV20-1 and TRBJ2-3; 8 bases fit TRBD1. V lost 6 bases, J lost 1 base, and 3 bases stayed unmatched. The CDR3 spans 13 residues. Germline V gene lookup returns CDR1 DFQATT and CDR2 SNEGSKA (reference sequence). CDR3 DNA: TGCAGTGCAGACAGGGGAGGCACAGATACGCAGTATTTT. Its translation is CSADRGGTDTQYF.

The rearrangement links TRBV5-1 to TRBJ2-2; D gene uncertain. Germline CDR1 reads SGHRS; CDR2 reads YFSETQ. V was shortened by 7 bases and J by 7 bases, with 11 bases between the two germline ends. This CDR3 spans 12 amino acids. CDR3 DNA sequence: TGCGCCAGCGCTAAGGACGACGGGGAGCTGTTTTTT. Its protein product is CASAKDDGELFF.

The J gene is TRBJ2-1, the V gene TRBV9; no clear D. Looked up from germline, CDR1 is SGDLS and CDR2 is YYNGEE. CDR3 length: 15 amino acids. With 0 bases removed from V and 2 bases from J, the gap between germline ends came to 9 bases. CDR3 DNA sequence: TGTGCCAGCAGCGTAGCCAATTACGCCTACAATGAGCAGTTCTTC. Residues: CASSVANYAYNEQFF.

This clonotype was seen only a few times. The genes are TRBV7-9 and TRBJ2-1, with no clear D. The CDR3 loop spans 11 amino acids. Trimming took 4 bases from V and 15 from J, leaving 13 bases between them. Germline assignment: CDR1 SEHNR and CDR2 FQNEAQ (reference sequence). CDR3 sequence reads: CASSSEPLGFF. In DNA form, the CDR3 reads TGTGCCAGCAGCTCGGAGCCACTGGGGTTCTTC.

Regarding this clonotype: Germline and junction disagree at one end, which may indicate a read error. The V gene is TRBV7-2, the J gene TRBJ1-2; D not certain. CDR1 SGHTA and CDR2 FQGNSA come from the germline V gene. CDR3 size: 14 residues. CDR3 residues: CACSLVGQVYGYTF. The CDR3 DNA sequence: TGTGCCTGCAGCTTAGTAGGCCAGGTCTATGGCTACACCTTC.

This clonotype was counted only a few times. CDR3 sequence: CASSYSRDAYNEQFF. Here the CDR3 DNA reads TGTGCCAGCAGTTACTCCAGGGACGCGTACAATGAGCAGTTCTTC. The genes are TRBV6-5 and TRBJ2-1, with D perhaps being TRBD1 or TRBD2 (5 bases each). Germline CDR1 MNHEY, CDR2 SVGAGI. CDR3 length: 15 residues. V dropped 0 bases and J dropped 4 bases, with 10 bases sitting between them.

The sample holds a few counts of this clonotype. J is TRBJ2-5 and V is TRBV5-1, with TRBD1 matching over 9 bases. This CDR3 contains 18 residues. Losses at the gene ends were 0 bases for V and 0 bases for J; bases not matched to a gene: 9. Looked up from germline, CDR1 is SGHRS and CDR2 is YFSETQ. The CDR3 region is CASSLDRGPPQYQETQYF. The CDR3 DNA follows: TGCGCCAGCAGCTTGGACAGGGGGCCGCCCCAGTACCAAGAGACCCAGTACTTC.

Details on this clonotype: An end of the junction differs from the germline gene, which may be a read error. The chain is built from TRBV5-1 and TRBJ1-5; a weak D match, TRBD1 (5 bases). Per germline, CDR1 SGHRS and CDR2 YFSETQ. The CDR3 spans 14 residues. CDR3: CVSSLGGVGQPQHF. DNA of the CDR3: TGCGTCAGCAGCTTGGGAGGGGTCGGTCAGCCCCAGCATTTT.

The rearrangement links TRBV2 to TRBJ1-4, with D possibly TRBD1 on 6 matching bases. The CDR3 spans 12 residues. Trimming shortened V by 11 bases and J by 5 bases, and 12 bases separated the two germline ends. Germline V CDR1 and CDR2: SNHLY, FYNNEI. The DNA of the CDR3 is TGTGCCGGACGGGACAACAATGAAAAACTGTTTTTT. The encoded protein is CAGRDNNEKLFF.

The J gene is TRBJ1-2, the V gene TRBV5-1; 9 nucleotides match TRBD1. CDR3 length equals 16 residues. V lost 2 bases to trimming and J lost 8 bases; unmatched junction nucleotides: 13. In germline, CDR1 is SGHRS, CDR2 YFSETQ. The CDR3 is CASSFTTGGRGLGYTF. For the CDR3, the DNA is TGCGCCAGCAGCTTTACCACAGGGGGCCGCGGGCTCGGCTACACCTTC.

This clonotype came up a few times. V usage is TRBV5-6 and J usage is TRBJ1-5, with no clear D. V was clipped by 4 bases and J by 1 base, with 12 bases between them. From germline, CDR1 is SGHDT and CDR2 YYEEEE. The CDR3 runs 15 residues. In DNA form, the CDR3 reads TGTGCCAGCAGCCCCCGGCCGGGGAGCAATCAGCCCCAGCATTTT. Its translation is CASSPRPGSNQPQHF.

The gene calls are TRBV20-1 and TRBJ1-6; a weak D match, TRBD1 (5 bases). The CDR3 length is 13 residues. Looked up from germline, CDR1 is DFQATT and CDR2 is SNEGSKA (reference sequence). The V end lost 3 bases, the J end lost 9 bases, and 12 bases lay between the germline ends. This CDR3 is CSARQDTTSPLHF. For the CDR3, the DNA is TGCAGTGCTAGGCAGGACACTACTTCACCCCTCCACTTT.

This chain connects TRBV12-3 or TRBV12-4 to TRBJ2-1; 12 bases fit TRBD2. This CDR3 is built from 18 residues. V trimming: 5 bases; J trimming: 8 bases; junction bases outside the gene matches: 16. The CDR3 DNA sequence: TGTGCCAGCAGTCCCGATTGGGCTAGCGGGAGGGGGGGCTATGAGCAGTTCTTC. Amino acids: CASSPDWASGRGGYEQFF.

The chain is built from TRBV29-1 and TRBJ1-2, with 8 bases matching TRBD1. The CDR3 is made up of 14 amino acids. Trimming at V came to 6 bases and at J to 3 bases, leaving 9 bases not matched to a gene. Germline CDR1 and CDR2: SQVTM and ANQGSEA. The CDR3 sequence: CSVDPGQADYGYTF. CDR3 nucleotide sequence: TGCAGCGTCGATCCGGGACAGGCCGACTATGGCTACACCTTC.

CDR3 sequence (DNA): TGTGCCATCACTAAGGGACTAGGAGAGACCCAGTACTTC. Amino acid sequence: CAITKGLGETQYF. The chain carries TRBV10-3 and TRBJ2-5, with 8 bases lining up with TRBD2. J gave up 4 bases and V 7 bases, and 5 bases lay outside the gene matches. The CDR3 runs to 13 residues. Germline V gene data show CDR1 as ENHRY and CDR2 as SYGVKD.

The gene calls are TRBV18 and TRBJ1-5, with TRBD1 identical over 7 bases. This CDR3 spans 15 amino acids. V shed 5 bases, J shed 6 bases, and the junction held 10 bases outside the gene matches. The germline gives CDR1 KGHSH, CDR2 LQKENI. DNA of the CDR3: TGTGCCAGCTCAGTACAGGGGCGGGACGGTCAGCCCCAGCATTTT. As protein: CASSVQGRDGQPQHF. Supplemented by reference TRBV18 and TRBJ1-5, the full variable domain reads NAGVMQNPRHLVRRRGQEARLRCSPMKGHSHVYWYRQLPEEGLKFMVYLQKENIIDESGMPKERFSAEFPKEGPSILRIQQVVRGDSAAYFCASSVQGRDGQPQHFGDGTRLSIL.

The V and J genes are TRBV11-1 and TRBJ2-3; TRBD2 might be the D (5 bases). Trimming left V 7 bases short and J 4 bases short, with 18 bases between. Germline CDR1 is SGHAT and CDR2 is FQDESV (reference sequence). This CDR3 spans 15 amino acids. In nucleotides, the CDR3 is TGTGCCAGCACCCAACTAACGGGGATGGCAGATACGCAGTATTTT. Translated: CASTQLTGMADTQYF.

This clonotype was recorded only once. The chain links TRBV7-9 to TRBJ2-7; TRBD2 agrees at 10 bases. CDR1 and CDR2 (germline): SEHNR, FQNEAQ (reference sequence). The J segment lost 4 bases and the V segment lost 1 base, leaving 7 bases of the junction unmatched. The CDR3 has 16 amino acids. The CDR3 here is CASSLDRLAGVYEQYF. The CDR3 DNA reads as TGTGCCAGCAGCTTAGATAGGCTAGCGGGAGTTTACGAGCAGTACTTC.

The V call is TRBV28, the J call TRBJ2-4, with D possibly TRBD1 on 5 matching bases. The DNA end is a closer match to TRBJ2-7, so the J assignment may be wrong. This CDR3 is built from 14 residues. Germline CDR1 MDHEN, CDR2 SYDVKM. The CDR3 nucleotides read TGTGCCAGCAGTCGAGACAGTCGACCCTACGAGCAGTACTTC. Encoded protein: CASSRDSRPYEQYF.

The genes are TRBV5-1 and TRBJ2-3, with 10 positions matching TRBD2. Germline V CDR1 and CDR2: SGHRS, YFSETQ. The CDR3 runs to 18 residues. V lost 5 bases to trimming and J lost 4 bases; unmatched junction nucleotides: 16. The chain's CDR3 is CASSLVGPGLAGADTQYF. The CDR3, as DNA: TGCGCCAGCAGTCTTGTGGGGCCCGGGCTAGCGGGGGCAGATACGCAGTATTTT.

The gene calls are TRBV27 and TRBJ2-1; TRBD2 agrees at 9 bases. With V trimmed by 7 bases and J by 5 bases, 9 bases remained unmatched. The CDR3 extends over 15 amino acids. Germline V gene lookup returns CDR1 MNHEY and CDR2 SMNVEV (reference sequence). CDR3 sequence reads: CASTQGSGGHNEQFF. The CDR3 nucleotides are TGTGCCAGCACCCAGGGTAGCGGGGGCCACAATGAGCAGTTCTTC.

This sequence joins TRBV29-1 and TRBJ2-2; the match to TRBD1 covers 7 bases. V gave up 4 bases and J gave up 2 bases; unmatched junction bases: 1. CDR3 length: 13 amino acids. CDR1 and CDR2 from the germline V gene are SQVTM and ANQGSEA. The CDR3 bases are TGCAGCGTTGGGACAGGAAACACCGGGGAGCTGTTTTTT. Amino acid sequence: CSVGTGNTGELFF.

The rearrangement links TRBV3-1 to TRBJ2-4; the D call may be TRBD1 or TRBD2 (5 bases each). With the DNA end fitting TRBJ2-7 better, the J assignment may be wrong. The CDR3 is 13 residues long. Germline CDR1 reads LGHDT; CDR2 reads YNNKEL (reference sequence). This chain's CDR3 is CASGKGSVNEQYF. The CDR3 DNA follows: TGTGCCAGCGGCAAGGGGAGTGTCAACGAGCAGTACTTC.

The chain recombines TRBV20-1 with TRBJ1-6; D is undetermined. Germline values: CDR1 DFQATT, CDR2 SNEGSKA (reference sequence). V was pared by 6 bases and J by 10 bases, with 13 bases between. This CDR3 has 12 amino acids. Written as DNA, the CDR3 is TGCAGTGCCACGGAGCTGGGGTCACCCCTCCACTTT. It codes for CSATELGSPLHF.

This clonotype has only a few counts. The gene calls are TRBV28 and TRBJ2-7, with a weak D call TRBD1 (5 bases). The germline CDR1 and CDR2 sequences are MDHEN and SYDVKM. V was shortened by 3 bases and J by 2 bases, with 8 bases between the two germline ends. The CDR3 totals 13 residues. CDR3 sequence: CASSFADTYEQYF. CDR3 DNA: TGTGCCAGCAGTTTTGCGGACACCTACGAGCAGTACTTC.

Only a few counts were recorded for this clonotype. The gene calls are TRBV6-5 and TRBJ1-1; D is ambiguous. With 6 bases removed from V and 2 bases from J, the gap between germline ends came to 19 bases. This CDR3 comprises 16 residues. Germline V lookup: CDR1 MNHEY, CDR2 SVGAGI. CDR3 in DNA: TGTGCCAGCAGAATGGGCAGCACCTTAAGAAACACTGAAGCTTTCTTT. Translating gives CASRMGSTLRNTEAFF.